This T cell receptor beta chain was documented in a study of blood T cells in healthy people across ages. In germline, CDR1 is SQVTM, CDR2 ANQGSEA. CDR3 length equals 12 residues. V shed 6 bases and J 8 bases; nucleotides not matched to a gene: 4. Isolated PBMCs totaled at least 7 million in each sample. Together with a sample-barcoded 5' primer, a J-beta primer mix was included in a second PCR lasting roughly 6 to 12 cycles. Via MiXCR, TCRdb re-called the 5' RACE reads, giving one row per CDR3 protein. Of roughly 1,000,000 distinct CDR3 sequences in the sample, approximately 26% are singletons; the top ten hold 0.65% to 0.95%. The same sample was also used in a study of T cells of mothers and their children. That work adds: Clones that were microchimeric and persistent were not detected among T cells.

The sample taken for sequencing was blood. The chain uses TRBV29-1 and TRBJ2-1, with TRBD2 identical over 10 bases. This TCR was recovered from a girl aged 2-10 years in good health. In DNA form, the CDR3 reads TGCAGCGTAATAGGACTAGCGGATGAGCAGTTCTTC. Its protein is CSVIGLADEQFF.